Shown below are 17 T cell receptor beta chains from a single sample sequenced in a study of T cells in Graves' hyperthyroidism and ophthalmopathy. The investigators amplified TCR beta CDR3 regions from RNA transcripts. The primer set for the first-round RT-PCR of the TCR CDR3 was HTBI. TCRdb recomputed calls from the multiplex PCR reads with MiXCR, one row per CDR3 protein. Of fewer than 110,000 distinct CDR3 sequences in the sample, roughly 15% were seen once. Sample: blood. The origin of the receptors is a woman in her 50s with Graves' hyperthyroidism.

In this sample, this clonotype turned up many times. V usage is TRBV4-1 and J usage is TRBJ1-4; D unresolved. The V gene's germline CDR1 is MGHRA and CDR2 YSYEKL. Deletions cut 4 bases from V and 0 bases from J, with 9 bases between. The CDR3 is made up of 15 amino acids. The CDR3 DNA is TGCGCCAGCAGCCTCCGGATTGCAACTAATGAAAAACTGTTTTTT. The encoded protein is CASSLRIATNEKLFF.

This chain connects TRBV20-1 to TRBJ2-3; possible D gene TRBD1, 5 bases. Per the germline V gene, CDR1 is DFQATT and CDR2 is SNEGSKA (reference sequence). The CDR3 has 13 residues. The CDR3 region is CSPRGPITDTQYF. The CDR3 bases are TGCAGCCCTAGGGGCCCCATCACAGATACGCAGTATTTT.

This clonotype was seen at least ten times. CDR3 nucleotides: TGTGCCAGCAGCTTAGTTAGCCGGGGTGAGCAGTACGTC. Its translation is CASSLVSRGEQYV. The chain is built from TRBV7-9 and TRBJ2-7; weak D call: TRBD2 (5 bases). This CDR3 has 13 residues. The germline V gene has CDR1 SEHNR and CDR2 FQNEAQ (reference sequence). Deletions cut 1 base from V and 7 bases from J, with 11 bases between.

This clonotype showed up many times. This rearrangement joins TRBV15 to TRBJ2-3; D unclear. The length of the CDR3 is 14 residues. V lost 1 base and J lost 6, with 11 bases in between. The V gene's germline CDR1 is LNHNV and CDR2 YYDKDF (reference sequence). The CDR3 nucleotides are TGTGCCACCAGCAGAGTCGTGATCGGGGATACGCAGTATTTT. It yields the protein CATSRVVIGDTQYF.

This clonotype was counted at least ten times. CDR3 DNA sequence: TGTGCCACCAGCGGAATGGACGGTCAGCCCCAGCATTTT. Translation gives CATSGMDGQPQHF. The rearrangement uses TRBV15 and TRBJ1-5; no firm D call. The CDR3 is 13 amino acids. Germline CDR1 reads LNHNV; CDR2 reads YYDKDF (reference sequence). V dropped 5 bases and J dropped 6 bases, with 11 bases sitting between them.

The CDR3 region is CASSEREPGRNTEAFF. The CDR3 DNA reads TGCGCCAGCAGTGAGCGGGAGCCCGGGAGGAACACTGAAGCTTTCTTT. V is TRBV10-2 and J is TRBJ1-1; D ambiguous. The CDR3 is 16 residues long. CDR1 is WSHSY, CDR2 SAAADI, per germline. V lost 2 bases and J lost 1, with 14 bases in between.

This clonotype came up many times. This chain joins TRBV12-3 or TRBV12-4 and TRBJ2-7; no reliable D call. The CDR3 runs to 12 residues. V was trimmed by 3 bases and J by 6 bases, leaving 9 bases between them. The CDR3 reads CASSFKGSEQYV. CDR3 DNA sequence: TGTGCCAGCAGTTTTAAGGGATCCGAGCAGTACGTC.

This clonotype has a count of ten or more. The J gene is TRBJ2-2, the V gene TRBV2; possible D gene TRBD1, 6 bases. CDR1 is SNHLY and CDR2 is FYNNEI in the germline V gene. The V and J ends lost 6 bases and 1 base respectively, with 15 bases between them. The CDR3 has 16 amino acids. In DNA form, the CDR3 reads TGTGCCAGCAGAGCCTCCCCGGGACAGAACACCGGGGAGCTGTTTTTT. This sequence encodes CASRASPGQNTGELFF.

The chain couples TRBV19 to TRBJ1-5; TRBD1 agrees at 7 bases. The germline CDR1 and CDR2 sequences are LNHDA and SQIVND (reference sequence). The CDR3 has 13 residues. V shed 3 bases, J shed 5 bases, and the junction held 1 base outside the gene matches. CDR3 nucleotide sequence: TGTGCCAGTAGTATTCAGGGGGATCAGCCCCAGCATTTT. This sequence encodes CASSIQGDQPQHF.

The chain combines TRBV29-1 with TRBJ1-2; 12 bases match TRBD1. Trimming at V came to 7 bases and at J to 1 base, leaving 4 bases not matched to a gene. Germline V gene sequence: CDR1 SQVTM, CDR2 ANQGSEA. The CDR3 has 14 amino acids. CDR3 loop: CSGGQGAHNYGYTF. The CDR3 DNA sequence: TGCAGCGGGGGACAGGGGGCGCATAACTATGGCTACACCTTC.

This clonotype has ten or more counts. The rearrangement joins TRBV4-2 to TRBJ1-1; D gene uncertain. The CDR3 spans 13 residues. V was cut by 0 bases and J by 11 bases, with 13 bases left in between. The germline CDR1 and CDR2 sequences are LGHNA and YNFKEQ. The CDR3 DNA reads as TGTGCCAGCAGCCAAGATCAGAGGAGGCAGGCTTTCTTT. Translation gives CASSQDQRRQAFF.

This clonotype was picked up many times. This sequence joins TRBV2 and TRBJ2-7; D tentatively reads TRBD1 or TRBD2 (7 bases each). Germline CDR1 and CDR2: SNHLY and FYNNEI. This CDR3 region has 15 residues. The V end was cut by 3 bases, the J end by 7 bases, with 19 bases between. The DNA of the CDR3 is TGTGCCAGCAGTGAGAGCGGGACAGCGCTGGGGGAGCAGTACTTC. This codes for CASSESGTALGEQYF.

Ten or more counts support this clonotype. The chain is built from TRBV6-1 and TRBJ2-3; 7 bases map to TRBD1. Germline-derived CDR1 and CDR2 are MNHNS and SASEGT. The CDR3 totals 14 residues. J gave up 4 bases and V 7 bases, and 8 bases lay outside the gene matches. The CDR3 DNA follows: TGTGCCAGCAACAGACAGGGATTGGCAGATACGCAGTATTTT. This codes for CASNRQGLADTQYF.

This clonotype was observed at least ten times. This chain joins TRBV2 and TRBJ2-5; 8 bases are shared with TRBD2. Germline CDR1 and CDR2: SNHLY and FYNNEI. The CDR3 loop spans 16 amino acids. Losses at the gene ends were 6 bases for V and 3 bases for J; bases not matched to a gene: 12. In DNA form, the CDR3 reads TGTGCCAGCAGCCCCGAGGTAGCGGGATCGGAAGAGACCCAGTACTTC. Its translation is CASSPEVAGSEETQYF. Full variable domain (missing parts from reference TRBV2 and TRBJ2-5): EPEVTQTPSHQVTQMGQEVILRCVPISNHLYFYWYRQILGQKVEFLVSFYNNEISEKSEIFDDQFSVERPDGSNFTLKIRSTKLEDSAMYFCASSPEVAGSEETQYFGPGTRLLVL.

The sample holds a few counts of this clonotype. The chain carries TRBV11-2 and TRBJ2-1, with TRBD2 identical over 8 bases. Per germline, CDR1 SGHAT and CDR2 FQNNGV. The CDR3 is 14 residues long. Trimming at V came to 6 bases and at J to 7 bases, leaving 8 bases not matched to a gene. CDR3 nucleotides: TGTGCCAGCAGGGCGGGAGGCGGACAGAATGAGCAGTTCTTC. This gives the protein CASRAGGGQNEQFF. Using reference TRBV11-2 and TRBJ2-1 for the parts outside the CDR3, the full variable domain is EAGVAQSPRYKIIEKRQSVAFWCNPISGHATLYWYQQILGQGPKLLIQFQNNGVVDDSQLPKDRFSAERLKGVDSTLKIQPAKLEDSAVYLCASRAGGGQNEQFFGPGTRLTVL.

Ten or more counts support this clonotype. The V and J genes are TRBV12-3 or TRBV12-4 and TRBJ2-2, with TRBD1 identical over 11 bases. V shed 6 bases, J shed 4 bases, and the junction held 7 bases outside the gene matches. The CDR3 runs to 16 residues. The CDR3 DNA follows: TGTGCCAGCAGCCTAGGACAGGGGGCTGTCACCGGGGAGCTGTTTTTT. It is translated as CASSLGQGAVTGELFF.

Details on this clonotype: This may stem from a read error, because a much larger clone lies one nucleotide away. The chain combines TRBV19 with TRBJ2-2, with 7 bases identical to TRBD2. The CDR3 contains 17 residues. Per germline, CDR1 LNHDA and CDR2 SQIVND (reference sequence). CDR3 region: CASSLEWGRAHTGEPFF. DNA for the CDR3: TGTGCCAGTAGCCTAGAATGGGGGAGGGCCCACACCGGGGAGCCGTTTTTT.